This T cell receptor (beta chain) was obtained from a study of TIL therapy for anti-PD-1-resistant metastatic lung cancer. Looking at the study overall: Progressing patients received lymphodepletion, expanded TIL infusion and IL-2.

Per the germline V gene, CDR1 is LGHNA and CDR2 is YSLEER. The CDR3 runs 15 residues. V shed 0 bases and J shed 5 bases, with 13 bases lying between them. On this clone itself: Its matching antigen is unknown.

The immunoSEQ assay was v3. TCRdb keeps only in-frame clones here, not all; method: immunoSEQ multiplex PCR. This table holds 16,000 or so clones, 65% to 75% found once. Time point indicated: pre-treatment sample, taken before nivolumab and TIL therapy. The study, taken as a whole, reports: After infusion, TIL clonotypes partly replaced peripheral T cells and declined over months.

Sequencing was performed on blood, taken at baseline. The TCR originated in a person aged 25-85 years with non-small cell lung cancer. The V and J genes are TRBV4-3 and TRBJ1-2; D is perhaps TRBD1 (5 bases). The CDR3 here is CASSQDRGSSYGYTF. The CDR3 region has the DNA TGCGCCAGCAGCCAAGATCGGGGCAGCAGTTATGGCTACACCTTC.